Each of the 15 T cell receptor beta chains below was sequenced from the same sample in a study of blood T cell repertoires in COVID-19. The repertoire was sequenced with immunoSEQ multiplex PCR; TCRdb's copy has only in-frame clones and lacks some. The sample yields some 150,000 clones, 80% to 90% seen once. The sample consisted of PBMCs or T cells enriched from blood (not recorded which). These receptors were obtained from a man aged 50 to 60 who had recovered from COVID-19.

This clone was detected a few times. The chain combines TRBV30 with TRBJ1-3; TRBD1 might be the D (5 bases). The CDR3 runs 16 residues. The germline CDR1 and CDR2 sequences are GTSNPN and SVGIG (reference sequence). V was clipped by 3 bases and J by 1 base, with 16 bases between them. The CDR3 is CAWSGLGGKSGNTIYF. CDR3 DNA: TGTGCCTGGAGCGGGCTGGGGGGAAAATCTGGAAACACCATATATTTT.

The chain uses TRBV18 and TRBJ1-1; tentatively, D is TRBD1 (6 bases). Trimming cost V 7 bases and J 8 bases, with 17 bases left between them. CDR1 is KGHSH, CDR2 LQKENI, per germline. The CDR3 is 13 amino acids. The DNA for the CDR3 is TGTGCCAGCTTCAGCACGGGACATATAGAAGCTTTCTTT. As protein: CASFSTGHIEAFF.

The V gene is TRBV11-2, the J gene TRBJ1-4; the match to TRBD1 covers 7 bases. The trim removed 3 bases at V and 5 bases at J, leaving 9 bases unmatched. The germline V gene has CDR1 SGHAT and CDR2 FQNNGV. The CDR3 consists of 16 residues. The CDR3 region is CASSFRRDSLNEKLFF. Written as DNA, the CDR3 is TGTGCCAGCAGCTTTAGACGGGACAGCCTAAATGAAAAACTGTTTTTT.

This clone has a single count. CDR3 residues: CASSSGTGGKLGYGYTF. The CDR3 DNA reads as TGCGCCAGCAGCTCCGGGACAGGGGGCAAATTGGGCTATGGCTACACCTTC. V usage is TRBV5-1 and J usage is TRBJ1-2; 12 bases match TRBD1. Germline CDR1 and CDR2: SGHRS and YFSETQ. There are 17 residues in the CDR3. V lost 3 bases and J lost 4; bases outside the gene matches: 10.

The chain is built from TRBV5-8 and TRBJ1-2; D remains unclear. Germline V gives CDR1 SGHTS, CDR2 YDEGEE. The CDR3 extends over 13 amino acids. The V end was cut by 0 bases, the J end by 5 bases, with 8 bases between. CDR3 coding DNA: TGTGCCAGCAGCTTGGTCGGGAATTATGGCTACACCTTC. Translating gives CASSLVGNYGYTF.

This clone turned up a few times. V usage is TRBV5-1 and J usage is TRBJ1-1; no firm D call. The length of the CDR3 is 13 residues. V lost 4 bases and J lost 5, with 12 bases in between. CDR1 SGHRS and CDR2 YFSETQ come from the germline V gene. Written as DNA, the CDR3 is TGCGCCAGCAGCCTAGGAGGAGAGACTGAAGCTTTCTTT. This encodes CASSLGGETEAFF.

As concerns this clone: A much larger clone lies a single base off, so this may be a read error. The gene calls are TRBV14 and TRBJ2-7; D gene unclear. The CDR3 sequence is 12 residues long. Germline values: CDR1 SGHDN, CDR2 FVKESK. Deletions cut 4 bases from V and 0 bases from J, with 4 bases between. This CDR3 reads CASSLSSYEQYF. CDR3 bases: TGTGCCAGCAGCCTCTCCTCCTACGAGCAGTACTTC.

The rearrangement links TRBV5-4 to TRBJ1-1; a weak D match, TRBD1 (5 bases). The CDR3 sequence is 15 residues long. Trimming left V 4 bases short and J 1 base short, with 14 bases between. CDR1 is SGHNT, CDR2 YYREEE, per germline (reference sequence). The chain's CDR3 is CASSHRSRGNTEAFF. The CDR3 DNA follows: TGTGCCAGCAGCCACAGGAGCCGTGGGAACACTGAAGCTTTCTTT.

This clone has a handful of counts. Additional DNA sequences in this sample encode the identical CDR3. The chain joins TRBV6-5 to TRBJ1-1, with 7 bases matching TRBD1. This CDR3 comprises 15 residues. V gave up 0 bases and J gave up 1 base; unmatched junction bases: 2. CDR1 and CDR2 from the germline V gene are MNHEY and SVGAGI. The CDR3 DNA reads as TGTGCCAGCAGTTACTCGAACAGGGGGAACACTGAAGCTTTCTTT. It yields the protein CASSYSNRGNTEAFF.

The chain links TRBV7-9 to TRBJ2-5; 12 bases fit TRBD2. Germline V CDR1 and CDR2: SEHNR, FQNEAQ (reference sequence). J lost 5 bases, V lost 5 bases, and 9 bases had no gene match. The CDR3 covers 16 residues. The CDR3 loop reads CASSTITSGGRETQYF. CDR3 sequence (DNA): TGTGCCAGCAGCACTATAACTAGCGGGGGGCGGGAGACCCAGTACTTC.

The V and J genes are TRBV6-5 and TRBJ2-5; 11 bases fit TRBD2. Germline trimming cut 6 bases from V and 5 bases from J; bases unmatched to any gene: 5. Germline V gene sequence: CDR1 MNHEY, CDR2 SVGAGI. The length of the CDR3 is 14 residues. CDR3 amino acids: CASRLAGGLETQYF. The CDR3 DNA follows: TGTGCCAGCAGATTAGCGGGGGGGTTGGAGACCCAGTACTTC.

This chain uses TRBV19 with TRBJ1-2; 7 bases align to TRBD1. Germline values: CDR1 LNHDA, CDR2 SQIVND (reference sequence). The CDR3 consists of 17 residues. V lost 4 bases and J lost 4; bases outside the gene matches: 15. CDR3 protein: CASSTKKGGGAGYGYTF. Here the CDR3 DNA reads TGTGCCAGTAGTACTAAAAAAGGAGGGGGCGCGGGCTATGGCTACACCTTC.

The chain uses TRBV2 and TRBJ2-1, with 7 bases fitting TRBD1. Germline V gene sequence: CDR1 SNHLY, CDR2 FYNNEI. The CDR3 loop spans 13 amino acids. The trim removed 7 bases at V and 4 bases at J, leaving 4 bases unmatched. The CDR3 protein is CASKRQGYNEQFF. The CDR3 nucleotides read TGTGCCAGCAAAAGACAGGGATACAATGAGCAGTTCTTC.

The chain employs TRBV7-9 and TRBJ2-5; 10 bases fit TRBD2. V lost 5 bases to trimming and J lost 0 bases; unmatched junction nucleotides: 9. The CDR3 sequence is 17 residues long. Germline V lookup: CDR1 SEHNR, CDR2 FQNEAQ (reference sequence). The CDR3 nucleotides read TGTGCCAGCAGCCGACGCAGCGGGGGGGGGTACCAAGAGACCCAGTACTTC. It codes for CASSRRSGGGYQETQYF.

This chain connects TRBV18 to TRBJ2-2; 7 nucleotides align to TRBD1. Germline V gene sequence: CDR1 KGHSH, CDR2 LQKENI. This CDR3 comprises 16 residues. V was pared by 2 bases and J by 5 bases, with 8 bases of the junction left unmatched. The CDR3: CASSPSPTGSTGELFF. CDR3 sequence (DNA): TGTGCCAGCTCACCATCTCCGACAGGGTCAACCGGGGAGCTGTTTTTT.